The entry below gives a single T cell receptor beta chain sequence along with its context. The data originate from a study of blood T cell repertoires in COVID-19. There are 17 residues in the CDR3. The V gene end was trimmed by 4 bases and the J gene end by 5 bases; junction bases not matched to a gene: 16. Germline values: CDR1 MNHEY, CDR2 SVGEGT. Assay used: immunoSEQ multiplex PCR; TCRdb lists only in-frame clones, some missing. The sample shows a few hundred thousand clones, approximately 88% of them seen only once. The gene calls are TRBV6-2 or TRBV6-3 and TRBJ1-1; TRBD1 matches at 7 bases. The clonotype originates from a woman aged 50 to 65 with COVID-19, enrolled during active disease. The sample was peripheral blood. DNA for the CDR3: TGTGCCAGCAGTTTAGGCGGGACAGACGCCGGGTGGACTGAAGCTTTCTTT. Its translation: CASSLGGTDAGWTEAFF.